Following are 3 T cell receptor beta chains from one sample sequenced in a study of patients and donors after allogeneic stem cell transplantation. TCRdb independently ran MiXCR on the RT-PCR reads; one entry per CDR3 protein. The sample lists roughly 880,000 distinct CDR3 sequences; 18% were seen once. The sample comprised blood, either unsorted or a sorted T cell fraction (not recorded which). Receptor source: a human donor who was either an allogeneic HSCT recipient or a stem cell or donor lymphocyte infusion donor (not recorded which). It is not recorded whose cells these are; they may come from a transplant donor.

This clonotype was counted a few times. The J gene is TRBJ1-5, the V gene TRBV7-8; 8 nucleotides line up with TRBD1. V shed 3 bases and J 5 bases; nucleotides not matched to a gene: 3. The CDR3 is 14 amino acids. CDR1 is SGHVS, CDR2 FQNEAQ, per germline. The CDR3 DNA follows: TGTGCCAGCAGCTTGACAGGGGCGGATCAGCCCCAGCATTTT. It yields the protein CASSLTGADQPQHF.

The sample holds a few counts of this clonotype. The V call is TRBV6-2 or TRBV6-3, the J call TRBJ2-7; D not resolved. Germline V gives CDR1 MNHEY, CDR2 SVGEGT. Trimming took 6 bases from V and 1 from J, leaving 7 bases between them. The CDR3 covers 12 residues. The CDR3 spells CASSDVSYEQYF. CDR3 sequence (DNA): TGTGCCAGCAGCGACGTTTCCTACGAGCAGTACTTC.

This sequence joins TRBV19 and TRBJ1-1, with D perhaps matching TRBD1 (5 bases). The CDR3 is made up of 15 amino acids. V gave up 7 bases and J gave up 2 bases, with 17 bases separating them. The germline gives CDR1 LNHDA, CDR2 SQIVND (reference sequence). The CDR3: CASNPMGRKNTEAFF. In DNA form, the CDR3 reads TGTGCCAGTAATCCCATGGGACGGAAAAACACTGAAGCTTTCTTT.